This TCR beta chain stems from a study of identical twins. Points from the study as a whole: Models underpredicted monozygotic twin sharing of out-of-frame TCR alpha. When twins shared out-of-frame alpha sequences, those sequences had excess low generation probability.

This CDR3 is built from 14 residues. The V end was cut by 1 base, the J end by 8 bases, with 14 bases between. CDR1 and CDR2 from the germline V gene are SEHNR and FQNEAQ (reference sequence). As regards this clonotype: Antigen unknown.

TCRdb reprocessed the 5' RACE reads via MiXCR and lists one record per CDR3 protein. The table lists 300,000 to 400,000 distinct CDR3 sequences, roughly 9% of them singletons. All donors comprised healthy Caucasians. This sequence originates from a woman in her fifties or sixties in good health. Source material: naive T cells sorted from blood. The chain links TRBV7-9 to TRBJ1-2, with D possibly TRBD1 on 5 matching bases. The CDR3 spells CASSLETPGGGYTF. CDR3 DNA sequence: TGTGCCAGCAGCTTAGAGACGCCTGGGGGGGGCTACACCTTC.